This TCR beta chain was identified in a study of shared clonotypes between healthy human individuals. About this clone itself: Its cognate antigen is unknown.

CD45RO negativity and positive selection for CCR7 defined naive CD8 cells, a population that excluded terminally differentiated effector memory CD45RA+ cells. Participating donors were healthy, HIV-negative adults free of recent acute infections or vaccinations. Study-level findings and limits: The sharing of about 5% of naive CD4 clonotypes was seen across a few donors. Rarefaction indicated that sorted-subset sequencing remained incomplete although depth was large.

Execution of the assay was at deep level. Sequenced by immunoSEQ multiplex PCR; TCRdb stores in-frame clones only, minus some. The sample consists of approximately 1.9 million clones, 90% to 95% of them appearing once. The sequenced sample consisted of naive CD8+ T cells from PBMCs. The receptor comes from a man between 18 and 35 years old in good health. Some clones in this sample may be carry-over from other donors' samples.

This CDR3 reads CASSLPNPLYGYTF. In DNA, the CDR3 is TGTGCCAGCAGCTTGCCTAACCCCCTCTATGGCTACACCTTC. This chain uses TRBV11-2 with TRBJ1-2; D unclear. The CDR3 has 14 residues. Germline CDR1 is SGHAT and CDR2 is FQNNGV. V lost 3 bases to trimming and J lost 4 bases, with 12 bases between them. The variable domain in full, with the rest retrieved from reference TRBV11-2 and TRBJ1-2, is EAGVAQSPRYKIIEKRQSVAFWCNPISGHATLYWYQQILGQGPKLLIQFQNNGVVDDSQLPKDRFSAERLKGVDSTLKIQPAKLEDSAVYLCASSLPNPLYGYTFGSGTRLTVV.